The 18 T cell receptor beta chains reported below all come from one sample, sequenced in a study of blood T cell repertoires in COVID-19. The assay was immunoSEQ multiplex PCR, and TCRdb's table has in-frame clones only and misses some. The sample gives about 230,000 clones, about nine tenths of which show up once; approximately 2.3% is in the top ten. The sequenced material came from PBMCs or T cells enriched from blood (not recorded which). These receptors were collected from a woman between 40 and 55 years old with acute COVID-19.

The rearrangement joins TRBV12-3 or TRBV12-4 to TRBJ1-1, with D possibly TRBD1 on 5 matching bases. Trimming stripped 7 bases from V and 4 bases from J, with 13 bases between. CDR3 length: 13 amino acids. The CDR3, as DNA: TGTGCCAGCACCTTGGAAGGGGTCACTGAAGCTTTCTTT. Its translation: CASTLEGVTEAFF.

The V gene is TRBV15, the J gene TRBJ2-5, with unresolved D. Per germline, CDR1 LNHNV and CDR2 YYDKDF (reference sequence). The ends were cut back, 0 bases at V and 2 bases at J, with 10 bases in the middle. The CDR3 consists of 15 residues. This CDR3 reads CATSRDGEIQETQYF. The CDR3 nucleotides are TGTGCCACCAGCAGAGATGGTGAGATTCAAGAGACCCAGTACTTC.

The chain has TRBV3-1 (or the pseudogene TRBV3-2) and TRBJ2-3; TRBD2 matches at 7 bases. Germline-derived CDR1 and CDR2 are LGHDT and YNNKEL (reference sequence). This CDR3 has 14 residues. V dropped 1 base and J dropped 5; count of bases not matched to a gene: 3. The CDR3 DNA reads as TGTGCCAGCAGCCAAGCGGGAGGAGAAGATACGCAGTATTTT. As protein: CASSQAGGEDTQYF.

The genes are TRBV5-1 and TRBJ1-1; TRBD1 is a possible D gene (6 bases). Per the germline V gene, CDR1 is SGHRS and CDR2 is YFSETQ. V was trimmed by 4 bases and J by 3 bases, leaving 13 bases between them. The CDR3 has 14 residues. CDR3 amino acids: CASSPRDIHTEAFF. The CDR3 coding sequence is TGCGCCAGCAGCCCCCGGGACATCCACACTGAAGCTTTCTTT.

The chain uses TRBV27 and TRBJ1-1; D is unclear. The germline CDR1 and CDR2 sequences are MNHEY and SMNVEV (reference sequence). Trimming shortened V by 3 bases and J by 1 base, and 6 bases separated the two germline ends. The CDR3 is made up of 13 amino acids. The CDR3 bases are TGTGCCAGCAGTTTTGACAAGAACACTGAAGCTTTCTTT. It translates to CASSFDKNTEAFF.

This sequence joins TRBV5-8 and TRBJ1-2; maybe TRBD1 (5 bases). The V end lost 0 bases, the J end lost 2 bases, and 11 bases lay between the germline ends. CDR3 length: 15 residues. Germline values: CDR1 SGHTS, CDR2 YDEGEE. This CDR3 is CASSLVAGSNYGYTF. Here the CDR3 DNA reads TGTGCCAGCAGCTTGGTAGCAGGGTCCAACTATGGCTACACCTTC.

The CDR3 protein is CASSLPSGRDYNEQFF. DNA for the CDR3: TGTGCCAGCAGCCTTCCGAGCGGGAGGGACTACAATGAGCAGTTCTTC. V is TRBV7-9 and J is TRBJ2-1, with 10 bases that match TRBD2. The germline CDR1 and CDR2 sequences are SEHNR and FQNEAQ (reference sequence). With V trimmed by 5 bases and J by 3 bases, 7 bases remained unmatched. This CDR3 region has 16 residues.

This clone showed up just once. This chain joins TRBV7-2 and TRBJ2-3, with TRBD2 as a possible D gene (5 bases). V lost 5 bases to trimming and J lost 4 bases, with 13 bases between them. Germline lookup yields CDR1 SGHTA and CDR2 FQGNSA. CDR3 length: 14 residues. CDR3 DNA: TGTGCCAGCAGCGCACTAGTTTCGGCAGATACGCAGTATTTT. It specifies CASSALVSADTQYF.

CDR3 sequence reads: CASSAGTSGGVYEQYF. Written as DNA, the CDR3 is TGTGCCAGTAGCGCCGGGACTAGCGGGGGGGTCTACGAGCAGTACTTC. V is TRBV19 and J is TRBJ2-7; TRBD2 matches 16 bases. The length of the CDR3 is 16 residues. Germline values: CDR1 LNHDA, CDR2 SQIVND (reference sequence). V was pared by 6 bases and J by 3 bases, with 5 bases of the junction left unmatched.

The rearrangement uses TRBV24-1 and TRBJ2-3; D not certain. Germline lookup yields CDR1 KGHDR and CDR2 SFDVKD. The CDR3 spans 14 residues. Deletions cut 9 bases from V and 0 bases from J, with 12 bases between. The CDR3 sequence is CATEDRGSTDTQYF. CDR3 sequence (DNA): TGTGCCACCGAGGATCGCGGAAGCACAGATACGCAGTATTTT.

The chain has TRBV6-2 or TRBV6-3 and TRBJ2-7; TRBD2 aligns across 7 bases. V lost 8 bases to trimming and J lost 3 bases; unmatched junction nucleotides: 10. The CDR3 has 14 amino acids. Germline loops: CDR1 MNHEY, CDR2 SVGEGT. The CDR3 region has the DNA TGTGCCAGCGGCCGCTCCGGGGGGAGCTACGAGCAGTACGTC. It encodes CASGRSGGSYEQYV.

The count of this clone is one. The J gene is TRBJ2-5, the V gene TRBV28, with D unclear. The CDR3 runs to 14 residues. The germline V gene has CDR1 MDHEN and CDR2 SYDVKM. The V end lost 7 bases, the J end lost 2 bases, and 14 bases lay between the germline ends. CDR3 in amino acids: CASKDNSRQETQYF. The CDR3 coding sequence is TGTGCCAGCAAAGATAACTCCCGGCAAGAGACCCAGTACTTC.

The chain uses TRBV7-2 and TRBJ2-7; D possibly corresponds to TRBD2 (5 bases). Trimming shortened V by 4 bases and J by 0 bases, and 13 bases separated the two germline ends. Germline V CDR1 and CDR2: SGHTA, FQGNSA. The CDR3 is made up of 15 amino acids. The CDR3 sequence is CASSSRPGISYEQYF. The CDR3 nucleotides are TGTGCCAGCAGCTCCCGGCCGGGGATCTCCTACGAGCAGTACTTC.

The V call is TRBV5-1, the J call TRBJ1-1; D possibly corresponds to TRBD1 (6 bases). V was shortened by 0 bases and J by 4 bases, with 16 bases between the two germline ends. Germline V gene sequence: CDR1 SGHRS, CDR2 YFSETQ. This CDR3 comprises 16 residues. CDR3 sequence reads: CASSLGPRGQGTEAFF. CDR3 in DNA: TGCGCCAGCAGCTTGGGTCCCAGGGGTCAGGGCACTGAAGCTTTCTTT. Full variable domain (remainder filled in from reference TRBV5-1 and TRBJ1-1): KAGVTQTPRYLIKTRGQQVTLSCSPISGHRSVSWYQQTPGQGLQFLFEYFSETQRNKGNFPGRFSGRQFSNSRSEMNVSTLELGDSALYLCASSLGPRGQGTEAFFGQGTRLTVV.

The chain uses TRBV5-1 and TRBJ1-1, with D unresolved. The germline gives CDR1 SGHRS, CDR2 YFSETQ. Trimming removed 2 bases from V and 1 base from J, with 6 bases in between. This CDR3 has 13 residues. CDR3 loop: CASSFYGNTEAFF. The CDR3 nucleotides are TGCGCCAGCAGCTTTTACGGGAACACTGAAGCTTTCTTT.

The count of this clone is one. The V call is TRBV5-4, the J call TRBJ2-3, with D possibly being TRBD2 (6 bases). Germline V gives CDR1 SGHNT, CDR2 YYREEE (reference sequence). This CDR3 contains 14 residues. The V gene lost 6 bases and the J gene lost 6 bases, with 17 bases spanning the gap. CDR3 in DNA: TGTGCCAGCACCCAATGGGGGGAGCGGGATACGCAGTATTTT. Translated: CASTQWGERDTQYF.

The chain employs TRBV5-6 and TRBJ2-7; no firm D call. V lost 0 bases, J lost 1 base, and 5 bases lay in between. Looked up from germline, CDR1 is SGHDT and CDR2 is YYEEEE. The CDR3 runs 13 residues. The CDR3 is CASSLVESYEQYV. In DNA, the CDR3 is TGTGCCAGCAGCTTGGTAGAGTCCTACGAGCAGTACGTC.

The chain couples TRBV29-1 to TRBJ2-1, with 8 bases aligning to TRBD2. CDR3 length: 12 amino acids. Germline CDR1 and CDR2: SQVTM and ANQGSEA. J was trimmed by 15 bases and V by 2 bases; bases with no gene match: 9. CDR3 residues: CSVERGEREWFF. The CDR3 DNA sequence: TGCAGCGTTGAAAGGGGGGAGCGGGAGTGGTTCTTC.